In this sample, the clone carrying this T cell receptor beta chain turned up once. Antigen unknown. This sample stems from a study of cytomegalovirus exposure and HLA in healthy donors. The study's findings and limits: Reportedly, cytomegalovirus status was diagnosed with high sensitivity and specificity. Per a later analysis, HLA-associated TCR beta chains showed more clonal expansion than other, equally common TCR beta chains. Sequencing likely caused a cluster of highly shared sequence variants.

V lost 3 bases to trimming and J lost 1 base, with 9 bases between them. This CDR3 is 14 amino acids long. Germline loops: CDR1 SGDLS, CDR2 YYNGEE. Although they were nominally healthy when sampled, donors likely had unrecorded immune exposures. PCR employed 60 Vbeta and 13 Jbeta primers. Some clones are missing from TCRdb's copy, which holds only in-frame ones; the method was immunoSEQ multiplex PCR. This sample has over 70,000 clones; about 73% occur once, and the top ten carry roughly 9.7%. The chain is built from TRBV9 and TRBJ2-3; possible D gene TRBD1, 5 bases. Specimen: PBMCs. The sequence was collected from a woman aged 50 to 60 in good health and CMV-seropositive. This CDR3 reads CASSEDSGTDTQYF. Written as DNA, the CDR3 is TGTGCCAGCAGCGAAGACAGCGGCACAGATACGCAGTATTTT.